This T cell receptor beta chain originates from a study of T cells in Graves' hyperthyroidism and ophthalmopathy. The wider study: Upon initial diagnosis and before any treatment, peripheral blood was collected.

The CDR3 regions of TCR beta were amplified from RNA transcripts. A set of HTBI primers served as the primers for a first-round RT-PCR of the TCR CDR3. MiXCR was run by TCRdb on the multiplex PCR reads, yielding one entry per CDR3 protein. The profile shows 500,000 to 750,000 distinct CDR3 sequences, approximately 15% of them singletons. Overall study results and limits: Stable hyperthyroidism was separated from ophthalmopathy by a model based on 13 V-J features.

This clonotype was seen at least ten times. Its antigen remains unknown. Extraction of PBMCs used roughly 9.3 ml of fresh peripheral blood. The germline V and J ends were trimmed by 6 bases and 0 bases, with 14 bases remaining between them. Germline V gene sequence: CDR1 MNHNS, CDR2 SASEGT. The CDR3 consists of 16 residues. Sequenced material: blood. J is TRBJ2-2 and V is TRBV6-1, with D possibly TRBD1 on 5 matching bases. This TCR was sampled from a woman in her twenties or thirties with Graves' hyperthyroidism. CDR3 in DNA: TGTGCCAGCAGCTACACCTGGACAACGAACACCGGGGAGCTGTTTTTT. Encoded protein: CASSYTWTTNTGELFF.